This T cell receptor beta chain was observed in a study of radiotherapy plus CTLA-4 blockade in lung cancer (dated by TCRdb to the late 2010s). Background for the entire study: Among enrolled patients, around 18% had an objective response and approximately 30% reached disease control.

The study evaluated CTLA-4 blockade (ipilimumab) given together with focal radiation therapy in patients who had chemo-refractory metastatic non-small-cell lung cancer. As for this clone: The target of this receptor is not known. Within one base of it there is no much larger clone, and no base qualities were kept.

CDR1 and CDR2, looked up from the germline V gene, are SGHTA and FQGNSA. From V the trimming removes 1 base and from J it removes 1 base, while the gene matches leave 3 bases of the junction unaccounted for. From cysteine to phenylalanine, the CDR3 is 16 amino acids long. Only the CDR3 region is kept as DNA, spanning 48 bases read in frame from base 1. The library was obtained by the immunoSEQ multiplex PCR assay. TCRdb provides this immuneACCESS table in a form limited to in-frame rearrangements. Some clones are lacking; in checked studies, under half of them reflect an unresolved V gene, and why the rest are absent is not known. Counted in this sample were tens of thousands of clones; more than 70% of them appeared once. The ten biggest clones cover 7.8% of the sample. The study at large found these results: Increased serum interferon-beta after radiation, together with early dynamic changes in blood T cell clones, were reported to be the strongest predictors of response. After treatment with radiotherapy and ipilimumab, TCR clones that originated in tumors expanded in peripheral blood.

This receptor was obtained from a human donor with non-small cell lung cancer whose response to radiotherapy plus ipilimumab could not be evaluated. The sample in question was peripheral blood, obtained from a patient treated with radiotherapy plus ipilimumab. The rearrangement joined TRBV7-2 to TRBJ2-7, with 11 bases in between that match TRBD2. The nucleotide sequence is TGTGCCAGCAGCTTAGATACTAGCGGGGGATCCTACGAGCAGTACTTC. This encodes CASSLDTSGGSYEQYF.